One and the same sample provided the 19 T cell receptor beta chains below, sequenced in a study of neurological immune-mediated disorders (dated by TCRdb to between 2017 and 2020). In the paper's terms, the time point label means: technical triplicate 1. Libraries were prepared through 5' RACE. The sample was run on an Illumina HiSeq 2500. Starting from the raw public reads, TCRdb applied fastp trimming at Q25, assembled clones with MiXCR and retained in-frame beta chains. Every CDR3 protein is listed once, alongside the most common genes and DNA of its rows. Present in this sample are roughly 41,000 distinct CDR3 sequences, around 10% of which were seen just once. Approximately 3.5% of the sample lies in the top ten. Sample: PBMCs. These receptors were taken from a man aged 60 to 75 with HTLV-1-associated myelopathy (HAM/TSP).

The chain joins TRBV7-2 to TRBJ2-1; TRBD2 matches 11 bases. CDR3 length: 13 residues. V shed 5 bases, J shed 15 bases, and the junction held 9 bases outside the gene matches. Germline CDR1 SGHTA, CDR2 FQGNSA. CDR3 amino acids: CASSEGLAVPPFF. CDR3 sequence (DNA): TGTGCCAGCAGCGAGGGACTAGCGGTCCCGCCGTTCTTC.

This clonotype was observed many times. This sequence joins TRBV6-6 and TRBJ2-7, with 12 nucleotides matching TRBD2. CDR3 length: 17 residues. Per the germline V gene, CDR1 is MNHNY and CDR2 is SVGAGI (reference sequence). With V trimmed by 2 bases and J by 4 bases, 9 bases remained unmatched. The CDR3 region is CASSYVGLAGGKYEQYF. In nucleotides, the CDR3 is TGTGCCAGCAGTTACGTGGGTCTAGCGGGAGGGAAATACGAGCAGTACTTC.

This clonotype was counted at least ten times. This chain joins TRBV3-1 and TRBJ1-1; TRBD1 aligns across 7 bases. The germline CDR1 and CDR2 sequences are LGHDT and YNNKEL (reference sequence). The CDR3 is made up of 16 amino acids. The trim removed 0 bases at V and 4 bases at J, leaving 8 bases unmatched. CDR3: CASSQEGQGESTEAFF. In DNA, the CDR3 is TGTGCCAGCAGCCAAGAAGGGCAGGGGGAGAGCACTGAAGCTTTCTTT.

This clonotype was found many times. The chain is built from TRBV20-1 and TRBJ2-1; 11 bases are shared with TRBD2. Trimming at V came to 4 bases and at J to 7 bases, leaving 12 bases not matched to a gene. CDR1 and CDR2 (germline): DFQATT, SNEGSKA (reference sequence). The CDR3 spans 16 residues. The DNA of the CDR3 is TGCAGTGCTAATAGCGGGAGGGCCGGAGTTCTGAATGAGCAGTTCTTC. It yields the protein CSANSGRAGVLNEQFF.

The chain employs TRBV7-6 and TRBJ1-1; TRBD1 might be the D (5 bases). Germline V gene lookup returns CDR1 SGHVS and CDR2 FNYEAQ. V was shortened by 2 bases and J by 1 base, with 8 bases between the two germline ends. This CDR3 has 14 amino acids. DNA for the CDR3: TGTGCCAGCAGCTTATCGGGGACGAACACTGAAGCTTTCTTT. As protein: CASSLSGTNTEAFF.

The table lists this clonotype with many counts. This rearrangement joins TRBV12-3 or TRBV12-4 to TRBJ2-7, with 10 nucleotides matching TRBD1. This CDR3 spans 14 amino acids. V shed 5 bases, J shed 4 bases, and the junction held 5 bases outside the gene matches. The CDR3 here is CASSRTGGGYEQYF. The CDR3 bases are TGTGCCAGCAGTAGGACAGGGGGTGGTTACGAGCAGTACTTC.

This clonotype was found many times. V usage is TRBV5-1 and J usage is TRBJ2-3, with 11 bases identical to TRBD2. After removal of 4 bases from V and 6 bases from J, the junction contained 10 bases not matched to a gene. The CDR3 contains 16 residues. CDR1 SGHRS and CDR2 YFSETQ come from the germline V gene. The CDR3 sequence: CASSPGTSGRRDTQYF. In DNA, the CDR3 is TGCGCCAGCAGCCCGGGGACTAGCGGCCGGCGGGATACGCAGTATTTT.

This clonotype has at least ten counts. The V call is TRBV28, the J call TRBJ2-7, with TRBD2 as a possible D gene (6 bases). The CDR3 is 15 amino acids. V was pared by 6 bases and J by 6 bases, with 21 bases between. CDR1 MDHEN and CDR2 SYDVKM come from the germline V gene. For the CDR3, the DNA is TGTGCCAGCAGGCAGCGGGCCACCTTCCTTGGCGAGCAGTACTTC. This translates into CASRQRATFLGEQYF.

This clonotype was recorded many times. This rearrangement joins TRBV9 to TRBJ2-6; D is unresolved. Between the trimmed V and J ends, which lost 2 bases and 2 bases, there was a span of 2 bases. The CDR3 runs 13 residues. Germline V gene sequence: CDR1 SGDLS, CDR2 YYNGEE. CDR3 region: CASSVAGANVLTF. The CDR3 DNA is TGTGCCAGCAGCGTCGCTGGGGCCAACGTCCTGACTTTC.

This clonotype was observed many times. The chain recombines TRBV4-1 with TRBJ2-5; 7 nucleotides match TRBD1. In germline, CDR1 is MGHRA, CDR2 YSYEKL. With V trimmed by 3 bases and J by 1 base, 2 bases remained unmatched. CDR3 size: 14 residues. CDR3 DNA sequence: TGCGCCAGCAGCCATGGGGACAGCCAAGAGACCCAGTACTTC. This translates into CASSHGDSQETQYF.

In its sample, this clonotype was seen many times. This chain links TRBV20-1 with TRBJ2-7, with D hard to call. The CDR3 length is 14 residues. Deletions cut 1 base from V and 5 bases from J, with 15 bases between. Germline values: CDR1 DFQATT, CDR2 SNEGSKA (reference sequence). The CDR3 reads CSARASGRQNEQYF. For the CDR3, the DNA is TGCAGTGCTAGAGCCTCCGGCCGGCAGAACGAGCAGTACTTC.

This clonotype was seen many times. The chain employs TRBV20-1 and TRBJ2-5; D is unresolved. The germline V gene encodes CDR1 DFQATT and CDR2 SNEGSKA (reference sequence). The V end was cut by 7 bases, the J end by 5 bases, with 11 bases between. The CDR3 contains 11 residues. The CDR3 sequence: CSVLILETQYF. The CDR3 DNA follows: TGCAGTGTCTTAATATTGGAGACCCAGTACTTC.

This clonotype has a count of ten or more. This chain connects TRBV5-6 to TRBJ2-3, with unresolved D. V was pared by 2 bases and J by 2 bases, with 15 bases between. The CDR3 contains 16 residues. CDR1 and CDR2 (germline): SGHDT, YYEEEE. CDR3 sequence (DNA): TGTGCCAGCAGCTTCCGGTTTAGCTCCACCACAGATACGCAGTATTTT. Protein product: CASSFRFSSTTDTQYF.

This clonotype was recorded many times. CDR3: CATSRDLGSNQPQHF. The CDR3 DNA is TGTGCCACCAGCAGAGATCTGGGGTCGAATCAGCCCCAGCATTTT. The chain couples TRBV15 to TRBJ1-5; no definite D call. This CDR3 contains 15 residues. Per the germline V gene, CDR1 is LNHNV and CDR2 is YYDKDF (reference sequence). Trimming removed 0 bases from V and 4 bases from J, with 10 bases in between.

This clonotype was observed many times. This chain links TRBV6-5 with TRBJ2-5; TRBD2 matches at 8 bases. Germline CDR1 and CDR2: MNHEY and SVGAGI. This CDR3 has 14 amino acids. V was clipped by 8 bases and J by 6 bases; unmatched bases: 11. The CDR3 DNA is TGTGCCAGCTCCACGGGTATAGCGGGACAGACCCAGTACTTC. Amino acids: CASSTGIAGQTQYF.

This clonotype was seen repeatedly, ten times or more. V and J are TRBV3-1 and TRBJ1-5; D remains unclear. The V gene's germline CDR1 is LGHDT and CDR2 YNNKEL (reference sequence). V was cut by 1 base and J by 4 bases, with 5 bases left in between. The CDR3 spans 13 residues. The CDR3 sequence is CASSQGANQPQHF. CDR3 DNA sequence: TGTGCCAGCAGCCAAGGGGCAAATCAGCCCCAGCATTTT.

This chain uses TRBV2 with TRBJ2-7; 9 positions match TRBD1. Germline-derived CDR1 and CDR2 are SNHLY and FYNNEI. The CDR3 spans 15 residues. J lost 3 bases, V lost 1 base, and 4 bases had no gene match. The CDR3 nucleotides are TGTGCCAGCAGTGAAGTGCGGACAGGGGTCTACGAGCAGTACTTC. It yields the protein CASSEVRTGVYEQYF.

This clonotype was found many times. The J gene is TRBJ1-5, the V gene TRBV5-5; D may be TRBD1 (6 bases). The CDR3 has 14 amino acids. V dropped 3 bases and J dropped 0 bases, with 7 bases sitting between them. Per the germline V gene, CDR1 is SGHKS and CDR2 is YYEKEE (reference sequence). The CDR3 nucleotides read TGTGCCAGCAGCTCAGGGGTTAGCAATCAGCCCCAGCATTTT. It is translated as CASSSGVSNQPQHF.

There are many counts of this clonotype. The chain links TRBV2 to TRBJ2-3, with 13 bases lining up with TRBD2. This CDR3 comprises 16 residues. The junction had 8 bases not matched to a gene; V was cut back by 5 bases and J by 6 bases. The germline V gene has CDR1 SNHLY and CDR2 FYNNEI. The CDR3 sequence is CASSKSGLAGLDTQYF. CDR3 bases: TGTGCCAGCAGTAAATCGGGACTAGCGGGATTGGATACGCAGTATTTT.